The next 7 T cell receptor beta chains were all read from a single sample in a study of cytomegalovirus exposure and HLA in healthy donors. In the PCR, 60 Vbeta and 13 Jbeta primers were used. The protocol was immunoSEQ multiplex PCR, while the TCRdb copy is restricted to in-frame clones and leaves out a portion. Of over 65,000 clones listed, roughly 76% are singletons. The material sequenced was PBMCs. The receptors shown here come from a woman aged 40 to 50 in good health and CMV-seronegative.

The CDR3 bases are TGTGCCAGCAGTTTCCCGAGCGGGGGTAGCACAGATACGCAGTATTTT. It yields the protein CASSFPSGGSTDTQYF. The J gene is TRBJ2-3, the V gene TRBV6-6, with 8 bases fitting TRBD2. V dropped 4 bases and J dropped 0; count of bases not matched to a gene: 6. Looked up from germline, CDR1 is MNHNY and CDR2 is SVGAGI (reference sequence). The CDR3 extends over 16 amino acids.

The chain links TRBV7-9 to TRBJ2-1, with 14 bases identical to TRBD2. Germline-derived CDR1 and CDR2 are SEHNR and FQNEAQ (reference sequence). V was pared by 3 bases and J by 8 bases, with 3 bases of the junction left unmatched. This CDR3 is 15 amino acids long. The CDR3 loop reads CASSLTSGGADEQFF. The CDR3 DNA is TGTGCCAGCAGCTTGACTAGCGGGGGGGCCGATGAGCAGTTCTTC. The full variable domain, rest sourced from reference TRBV7-9 and TRBJ2-1, is DTGVSQNPRHKITKRGQNVTFRCDPISEHNRLYWYRQTLGQGPEFLTYFQNEAQLEKSRLLSDRFSAERPKGSFSTLEIQRTEQGDSAMYLCASSLTSGGADEQFFGPGTRLTVL.

The rearrangement joins TRBV29-1 to TRBJ2-1; 10 bases fit TRBD2. This CDR3 contains 13 residues. Germline V gene lookup returns CDR1 SQVTM and CDR2 ANQGSEA. Germline trimming cut 4 bases from V and 9 bases from J; bases unmatched to any gene: 6. The CDR3 loop is CSVVTSGLGEQFF. CDR3 coding DNA: TGCAGCGTTGTGACTAGCGGGTTGGGTGAGCAGTTCTTC.

The rearrangement links TRBV5-4 to TRBJ1-2; possibly TRBD1 for D (6 bases). The CDR3 consists of 13 residues. V lost 4 bases to trimming and J lost 2 bases, with 9 bases between them. Germline V gene data show CDR1 as SGHNT and CDR2 as YYREEE (reference sequence). CDR3 amino acids: CASSGQKNYGYTF. Here the CDR3 DNA reads TGTGCCAGCAGCGGACAGAAAAACTATGGCTACACCTTC.

CDR3 DNA: TGTGCCAGCAGCCCGACGTGGAGCTCCTACGAGCAGTACTTC. This encodes CASSPTWSSYEQYF. The chain carries TRBV5-4 and TRBJ2-7; D is unresolved. CDR3 length equals 14 residues. CDR1 is SGHNT, CDR2 YYREEE, per germline (reference sequence). The ends were cut back, 4 bases at V and 0 bases at J, with 11 bases in the middle.

The J gene is TRBJ1-2, the V gene TRBV6-1; D uncertain. Per the germline V gene, CDR1 is MNHNS and CDR2 is SASEGT. Trimming stripped 2 bases from V and 8 bases from J, with 9 bases between. The CDR3 loop spans 12 amino acids. CDR3 region: CASSENPQGYTF. In DNA, the CDR3 is TGTGCCAGCAGTGAAAACCCGCAGGGCTACACCTTC.

This rearrangement joins TRBV7-2 to TRBJ2-5; 8 positions match TRBD2. The CDR3 has 15 residues. V shed 3 bases and J 7 bases; nucleotides not matched to a gene: 10. Germline V CDR1 and CDR2: SGHTA, FQGNSA. The CDR3 DNA is TGTGCCAGCAGCTTCGTGACACCCGGGGGGGGGACCCAGTACTTC. It yields the protein CASSFVTPGGGTQYF.